This is a list of T cell receptor beta chains from one sample in a study of T cells in Graves' hyperthyroidism and ophthalmopathy. Using its own MiXCR run on the multiplex PCR reads, TCRdb lists one record per CDR3 protein. The sample has about 420,000 distinct CDR3 sequences; roughly 15% are singletons. Sequenced: blood. Every receptor here comes from a woman aged 18 to 35 with Graves' hyperthyroidism. Each CDR3 is given with its conserved first and last residue. A D gene is named only where the DNA matches it firmly. Size is omitted from some rows. Given values are once, few, many or a class for expanded clones.

clone_size	j_call	d_call	v_call	cdr3_aa	cdr3_nt
once	TRBJ2-3	.	TRBV6-2/TRBV6-3	CASSYARDPGTQYF	TGTGCCAGCAGTTACGCCAGGGATCCAGGTACGCAGTATTTT
.	TRBJ1-1	TRBD1	TRBV24-1	CATTRDRGQNTEAFF	TGTGCCACCACCCGGGACAGGGGGCAAAACACTGAAGCTTTCTTT
once	TRBJ2-5	TRBD1	TRBV19	CASSIALGQLETQYF	TGTGCCAGTAGTATCGCGTTGGGACAGTTAGAGACCCAGTACTTC
.	TRBJ1-3	.	TRBV9	CASSVGINSGNTIYF	TGTGCCAGCAGCGTAGGTATAAACTCTGGAAACACCATATATTTT
many	TRBJ2-7	.	TRBV20-1	CSALRDRFSYEQYF	TGCAGTGCATTAAGGGACCGCTTCTCCTACGAGCAGTACTTC
.	TRBJ1-2	.	TRBV14	CASSQVGTPVEDYGYTF	TGTGCCAGCAGCCAAGTTGGGACCCCGGTAGAGGACTATGGCTACACCTTC
.	TRBJ2-1	TRBD1	TRBV7-3	CASSPKTGGNEQFF	TGTGCCAGCAGCCCCAAAACAGGGGGCAATGAGCAGTTCTTC
many	TRBJ2-1	TRBD2	TRBV28	CASYYYIAGGKNEQFF	TGTGCCAGCTATTACTACATAGCGGGAGGAAAAAATGAGCAGTTCTTC
few	TRBJ2-2	.	TRBV29-1	CSVGALQGTGELFF	TGCAGCGTTGGGGCCTTACAGGGAACCGGGGAGCTGTTTTTT
few	TRBJ1-1	.	TRBV29-1	CSVEAGRLEAFF	TGCAGCGTTGAAGCCGGACGCTTAGAAGCTTTCTTT
few	TRBJ1-3	.	TRBV30	CAWSVGSLFSGNTIYF	TGTGCCTGGAGTGTTGGCAGCCTCTTCTCTGGAAACACCATATATTTT
many	TRBJ2-7	.	TRBV19	CASSPKGLSYEQYF	TGTGCCAGTAGCCCCAAGGGGCTCTCCTACGAGCAGTACTTC
.	TRBJ1-1	.	TRBV5-1	CASSDPGSGRATEAFF	TGCGCCAGCAGCGACCCAGGTAGTGGACGGGCGACTGAAGCTTTCTTT
.	TRBJ1-4	.	TRBV28	CASSPTVNEKLFF	TGTGCCAGCAGTCCGACAGTAAATGAAAAACTGTTTTTT
many	TRBJ2-3	.	TRBV7-9	CASSLPFSGDTQYF	TGTGCCAGCAGCTTGCCGTTCAGTGGAGATACGCAGTATTTT
many	TRBJ2-7	TRBD2	TRBV28	CASTLPLGGTYEQYF	TGTGCCAGCACCTTACCGCTGGGGGGGACCTACGAGCAGTACTTC
many	TRBJ1-1	.	TRBV28	CASSQQPDGNTEAFF	TGTGCCAGCAGCCAACAACCGGACGGGAACACTGAAGCTTTCTTT
.	TRBJ2-5	.	TRBV7-9	CASSFSGYGETQYF	TGTGCCAGCAGCTTCTCCGGGTATGGGGAGACCCAGTACTTC
many	TRBJ2-3	TRBD2	TRBV12-3/TRBV12-4	CASSLRLAGGFTDTQYF	TGTGCCAGCAGTTTGAGACTAGCGGGGGGGTTCACAGATACGCAGTATTTT
few	TRBJ2-1	TRBD2	TRBV12-3/TRBV12-4	CASKGGTSVSYNEQFF	TGTGCCAGCAAGGGTGGGACTAGTGTCTCCTACAATGAGCAGTTCTTC
many	TRBJ2-4	.	TRBV12-3/TRBV12-4	CASSRSGQAKNIQYF	TGTGCCAGCAGTCGGTCGGGACAAGCCAAAAACATTCAGTACTTC
many	TRBJ1-1	TRBD1	TRBV5-1	CASSLGANRGTEAFF	TGCGCCAGCAGCTTGGGCGCGAACAGGGGGACTGAAGCTTTCTTT
many	TRBJ2-3	TRBD2	TRBV20-1	CSATGTSGRDPSSTDTQYF	TGCAGTGCCACGGGGACTAGCGGGAGAGATCCATCTAGCACAGATACGCAGTATTTT
many	TRBJ2-1	.	TRBV11-2	CASSLVRFLGNEQFF	TGTGCCAGCAGCTTAGTACGCTTCCTTGGGAATGAGCAGTTCTTC
many	TRBJ1-1	.	TRBV24-1	CATSATRGHTEAFF	TGTGCCACCAGCGCGACGCGGGGACACACTGAAGCTTTCTTT
few	TRBJ1-2	.	TRBV12-3/TRBV12-4	CASSLGGGGYTF	TGTGCCAGCAGTTTAGGGGGGGGTGGCTACACCTTC
many	TRBJ1-3	.	TRBV11-2	CASSGGGNTIYF	TGTGCCAGCAGCGGGGGGGGAAACACCATATATTTT
many	TRBJ1-2	.	TRBV20-1	CSAGIRNVYGYTF	TGCAGTGCTGGGATTCGGAACGTCTATGGCTACACCTTC
.	TRBJ2-2	.	TRBV4-2	CASSRPGLNTGELFF	TGTGCCAGCAGCCGACCTGGACTCAACACCGGGGAGCTGTTTTTT
many	TRBJ2-2	.	TRBV27	CASSPTITGELFF	TGTGCCAGCAGTCCTACTATCACCGGGGAGCTGTTTTTT
many	TRBJ2-3	TRBD2	TRBV12-3/TRBV12-4	CASSLPGTSGRDWTDTQYF	TGTGCCAGCAGTCTCCCCGGGACTAGCGGGAGGGATTGGACAGATACGCAGTATTTT
many	TRBJ1-4	.	TRBV13	CASSLEGGDEKLFF	TGTGCCAGCAGCTTAGAGGGAGGGGACGAAAAACTGTTTTTT
.	TRBJ1-2	TRBD1	TRBV2	CASSNNPGQPF	TGTGCCAGCAGTAACAACCCGGGACAGCCCTTC
few	TRBJ2-6	.	TRBV2	CASSRDTANVLTF	TGTGCCAGCTCGCGGGACACCGCTAACGTCCTGACTTTC
many	TRBJ2-5	.	TRBV7-9	CASSRPQVAEQETQYF	TGTGCCAGCAGCAGACCGCAGGTAGCGGAGCAAGAGACCCAGTACTTC
.	TRBJ2-2	.	TRBV30	CAWSVPSRANTGELFF	TGTGCCTGGAGTGTACCGAGTAGGGCGAACACCGGGGAGCTGTTTTTT
.	TRBJ1-2	.	TRBV4-1	CASSLGRAGDGYTF	TGCGCCAGCAGCCTAGGGCGTGCGGGGGATGGCTACACCTTC
once	TRBJ2-7	.	TRBV5-1	CASSLEGGSDEQYF	TGCGCCAGCAGCTTGGAAGGGGGGTCCGACGAGCAGTACTTC
many	TRBJ1-1	.	TRBV7-9	CASSLGGSEAFF	TGTGCCAGCAGCTTAGGGGGTTCTGAAGCTTTCTTT
many	TRBJ2-7	TRBD2	TRBV2	CASKLLAGVGDEQYF	TGTGCCAGCAAGCTACTAGCGGGAGTTGGTGACGAGCAGTACTTC
many	TRBJ2-5	.	TRBV20-1	CSAARRLFQETQYF	TGCAGTGCCGCTCGTCGACTGTTTCAAGAGACCCAGTACTTC
once	TRBJ2-2	.	TRBV5-8	CASWASLSPGELFF	TGTGCCAGCTGGGCTAGCCTATCACCCGGGGAGCTGTTTTTT
many	TRBJ1-1	.	TRBV6-1	CASSEPGLYTEAFF	TGTGCCAGCAGTGAACCCGGGTTGTACACTGAAGCTTTCTTT
few	TRBJ2-1	.	TRBV14	CATRDDNEQFF	TGTGCCACCAGGGACGACAATGAGCAGTTCTTC
many	TRBJ2-1	.	TRBV7-3	CASSLFPTGRGSYNEQFF	TGTGCCAGCAGCTTATTCCCGACTGGGCGGGGTTCCTACAATGAGCAGTTCTTC
many	TRBJ1-2	TRBD1	TRBV9	CASSRDRGSGYTF	TGTGCCAGCAGCCGGGACAGGGGGTCTGGCTACACCTTC
many	TRBJ2-1	TRBD2	TRBV6-7	CASSYPTSGSSYNEQFF	TGTGCCAGCAGTTACCCGACTAGCGGGAGCTCCTACAATGAGCAGTTCTTC
many	TRBJ2-3	.	TRBV7-6	CASSLDRADTQYF	TGTGCCAGCAGCTTAGACAGGGCAGATACGCAGTATTTT
many	TRBJ2-1	TRBD2	TRBV7-6	CASSDPKSGRAEEYNEQFF	TGTGCCAGCAGCGATCCGAAGAGCGGGAGGGCCGAAGAGTACAATGAGCAGTTCTTC
few	TRBJ2-1	.	TRBV9	CASSVVGSNNEQFF	TGTGCCAGCAGCGTAGTGGGAAGCAACAATGAGCAGTTCTTC
many	TRBJ2-1	TRBD1	TRBV27	CASSPRTGGALQFF	TGTGCCAGCAGTCCTAGGACAGGGGGCGCGTTGCAGTTCTTC
.	TRBJ1-6	.	TRBV4-1	CASSESGGRAYNSPLHF	TGCGCCAGCAGCGAATCGGGGGGGAGGGCTTATAATTCACCCCTCCACTTT
few	TRBJ2-7	.	TRBV29-1	CSVGPDLTYGQYF	TGCAGCGTTGGTCCCGACCTCACCTACGGGCAGTACTTC
many	TRBJ2-1	TRBD2	TRBV12-3/TRBV12-4	CASSPPGLAQGEQFF	TGTGCCAGCAGCCCCCCGGGACTAGCGCAGGGTGAGCAGTTCTTC
many	TRBJ2-2	.	TRBV24-1	CATSDLPTGELFF	TGTGCCACCAGTGATTTGCCCACCGGGGAGCTGTTTTTT